The sequence of this T cell receptor (beta chain) was determined in a study of T cells in Graves' hyperthyroidism and ophthalmopathy. For the study at large: Peripheral blood was drawn at first diagnosis, prior to all treatment. The study, taken as a whole, reports: Blood also contained most expanded thyroid clonotypes above 0.001.

From germline, CDR1 is GTSNPN and CDR2 SVGIG (reference sequence). With 7 bases removed from V and 0 bases from J, the gap between germline ends came to 13 bases. The CDR3 is 13 residues long. PBMCs stemmed from 8.5 to 10 ml fresh peripheral blood. Amplified TCR beta CDR3 regions derived from RNA transcripts. The HTBI primer set served for first-round RT-PCR of the TCR CDR3. TCRdb re-derived calls from the multiplex PCR reads in MiXCR, one entry per CDR3 protein. The sample lists around 210,000 distinct CDR3 sequences, 17% occurring once. This clonotype was observed many times. Its antigen is not identified.

The source material was blood. V gene TRBV30 combines with J gene TRBJ2-7; the D gene is possibly TRBD1 (6 bases). This receptor was taken from a woman aged 50 to 60 with Graves' hyperthyroidism. The chain's CDR3 is CASLRDNSYEQYF. CDR3 DNA sequence: TGTGCCTCTCTCCGGGACAACTCCTACGAGCAGTACTTC.